These 25 T cell receptor beta chains were all obtained from the same sample, sequenced in a study of blood T cell repertoires in COVID-19. The protocol was immunoSEQ multiplex PCR, while the TCRdb copy is restricted to in-frame clones and leaves out a portion. The table records some 170,000 clones, around 76% of them present only once. The sample consisted of peripheral blood. Receptors originate from a woman aged 45-65 years with active or convalescent COVID-19.

The chain is built from TRBV7-2 and TRBJ1-5; 7 bases line up with TRBD1. The CDR3 covers 15 residues. Trimming cost V 1 base and J 2 bases; bases outside gene matches: 2. The V gene's germline CDR1 is SGHTA and CDR2 FQGNSA. The CDR3 DNA sequence: TGTGCCAGCAGCTTAGGAGGGGGCGGCAATCAGCCCCAGCATTTT. Translation gives CASSLGGGGNQPQHF.

The chain combines TRBV28 with TRBJ2-1, with D uncertain. In germline, CDR1 is MDHEN, CDR2 SYDVKM. The V gene lost 5 bases and the J gene lost 5 bases, with 13 bases spanning the gap. The CDR3 runs to 14 residues. CDR3 in amino acids: CASSLGGSHNEQFF. The CDR3 DNA follows: TGTGCCAGCAGTCTTGGCGGTTCCCACAATGAGCAGTTCTTC.

This rearrangement joins TRBV15 to TRBJ1-1, with D unresolved. This CDR3 has 13 amino acids. The V end was cut by 3 bases, the J end by 2 bases, with 7 bases between. Per the germline V gene, CDR1 is LNHNV and CDR2 is YYDKDF (reference sequence). CDR3 coding DNA: TGTGCCACCAGCAGGGCAGGAAACACTGAAGCTTTCTTT. Its protein is CATSRAGNTEAFF.

The V and J genes are TRBV27 and TRBJ2-7, with 8 bases matching TRBD2. The CDR3 covers 15 residues. The V gene end was trimmed by 2 bases and the J gene end by 3 bases; junction bases not matched to a gene: 6. From germline, CDR1 is MNHEY and CDR2 SMNVEV (reference sequence). The DNA for the CDR3 is TGTGCCAGCAGTTTAGGGGGACTAGGGGACTACGAGCAGTACTTC. The encoded protein is CASSLGGLGDYEQYF.

The gene calls are TRBV6-5 and TRBJ2-3; 8 nucleotides agree with TRBD1. V dropped 2 bases and J dropped 2; count of bases not matched to a gene: 3. Germline V gene lookup returns CDR1 MNHEY and CDR2 SVGAGI. The CDR3 runs 15 residues. CDR3 protein: CASSYADRATDTQYF. CDR3 bases: TGTGCCAGCAGTTACGCGGACAGGGCCACAGATACGCAGTATTTT.

This clone was found a few times. The chain uses TRBV29-1 and TRBJ1-2, with TRBD1 as a possible D gene (5 bases). V was shortened by 0 bases and J by 5 bases, with 16 bases between the two germline ends. From germline, CDR1 is SQVTM and CDR2 ANQGSEA. This CDR3 contains 15 residues. CDR3 residues: CSVEEPGGALYGYTF. In DNA, the CDR3 is TGCAGCGTTGAAGAACCCGGGGGAGCACTTTATGGCTACACCTTC.

This clone occurred a few times. V gene TRBV5-1 combines with J gene TRBJ1-3; D possibly corresponds to TRBD1 (5 bases). This CDR3 is 16 amino acids long. Deletions cut 4 bases from V and 0 bases from J, with 14 bases between. Germline-derived CDR1 and CDR2 are SGHRS and YFSETQ. CDR3 in amino acids: CASSPLGGTSGNTIYF. The CDR3 DNA is TGCGCCAGCAGCCCTCTCGGGGGAACCTCTGGAAACACCATATATTTT.

This clone was seen a single time. The chain employs TRBV6-5 and TRBJ2-1; 7 bases map to TRBD2. Germline trimming cut 7 bases from V and 7 bases from J; bases unmatched to any gene: 7. This CDR3 spans 13 amino acids. Germline CDR1 is MNHEY and CDR2 is SVGAGI. The CDR3 sequence is CASTPSGGNEQFF. CDR3 in DNA: TGTGCCAGCACCCCCTCGGGGGGTAATGAGCAGTTCTTC.

This clone has only a few counts. The CDR3 spells CASLKSSTGELFF. The DNA of the CDR3 is TGTGCCAGCCTCAAATCGAGCACCGGGGAGCTGTTTTTT. The chain combines TRBV6-5 with TRBJ2-2; unclear D gene. V lost 8 bases and J lost 4, with 11 bases in between. CDR3 length: 13 residues. The V gene's germline CDR1 is MNHEY and CDR2 SVGAGI.

V and J are TRBV30 and TRBJ2-6; D is ambiguous. This CDR3 is built from 14 residues. Germline CDR1 is GTSNPN and CDR2 is SVGIG (reference sequence). The V gene lost 1 base and the J gene lost 0 bases, with 4 bases spanning the gap. CDR3: CAWSESSGANVLTF. DNA for the CDR3: TGTGCCTGGAGTGAGAGCTCTGGGGCCAACGTCCTGACTTTC.

This chain connects TRBV28 to TRBJ1-2, with TRBD1 identical over 7 bases. This CDR3 contains 17 residues. V was clipped by 2 bases and J by 1 base; unmatched bases: 10. CDR1 is MDHEN, CDR2 SYDVKM, per germline. CDR3 in DNA: TGTGCCAGCAGTTTAGCGGGACAGCAACTATTTAACTATGGCTACACCTTC. Its protein product is CASSLAGQQLFNYGYTF.

The chain uses TRBV11-1 and TRBJ2-2, with 8 bases aligning to TRBD1. With 3 bases clipped from V and 4 bases from J, the junction kept 7 bases outside the gene matches. Germline CDR1 SGHAT, CDR2 FQDESV (reference sequence). CDR3 size: 16 residues. The CDR3 sequence: CASSFGQGARTGELFF. The CDR3 DNA reads as TGTGCCAGCAGCTTTGGTCAGGGGGCGCGCACCGGGGAGCTGTTTTTT.

This clone was seen a handful of times. J is TRBJ1-6 and V is TRBV30; 7 bases map to TRBD1. V was clipped by 7 bases and J by 7 bases; unmatched bases: 10. The CDR3 consists of 14 residues. CDR1 GTSNPN and CDR2 SVGIG come from the germline V gene (reference sequence). CDR3 sequence: CAYSRGIVNSPLHF. CDR3 bases: TGTGCCTATTCCAGGGGGATTGTGAATTCACCCCTCCACTTT.

Regarding this clone: The same CDR3 also results from other DNA sequences found in this sample. The chain has TRBV29-1 and TRBJ1-5; D is possibly TRBD1 (6 bases). This CDR3 spans 12 amino acids. The V gene lost 4 bases and the J gene lost 4 bases, with 8 bases spanning the gap. Germline V gene sequence: CDR1 SQVTM, CDR2 ANQGSEA. The CDR3 DNA is TGCAGCGTTGCACAGGGAAATCAGCCCCAGCATTTT. Protein: CSVAQGNQPQHF.

The gene calls are TRBV4-2 and TRBJ2-1, with a tentative D call TRBD2 (6 bases). V was cut by 1 base and J by 6 bases, with 10 bases left in between. The CDR3 runs 14 residues. The V gene's germline CDR1 is LGHNA and CDR2 YNFKEQ. The chain's CDR3 is CASSQGGLFNEQFF. The DNA for the CDR3 is TGTGCCAGCAGCCAAGGGGGACTTTTCAATGAGCAGTTCTTC.

The chain combines TRBV29-1 with TRBJ2-3; D is unresolved. Germline-derived CDR1 and CDR2 are SQVTM and ANQGSEA. V lost 2 bases and J lost 4, with 4 bases in between. The CDR3 extends over 11 amino acids. The CDR3 region is CSVERADTQYF. For the CDR3, the DNA is TGCAGCGTTGAACGGGCAGATACGCAGTATTTT.

This clone was found once. V gene TRBV18 combines with J gene TRBJ1-1, with 8 nucleotides matching TRBD1. V shed 4 bases, J shed 5 bases, and the junction held 9 bases outside the gene matches. Germline CDR1 and CDR2: KGHSH and LQKENI. The CDR3 extends over 15 amino acids. CDR3: CASSRDRGSGTEAFF. The CDR3 DNA reads TGTGCCAGCTCACGCGACAGGGGTTCAGGAACTGAAGCTTTCTTT.

The sample holds a few counts of this clone. A read error may explain this, as a much larger clone is one base away. The chain links TRBV6-2 or TRBV6-3 to TRBJ1-3; tentatively, D is TRBD1 (6 bases). V lost 6 bases and J lost 2, with 8 bases in between. Germline CDR1 and CDR2: MNHEY and SVGEGT. The CDR3 sequence is 13 residues long. The CDR3 nucleotides read TGTGCCAGCAGCGGGGGCACTGGAAACACCATATATTTT. Protein product: CASSGGTGNTIYF.

The rearrangement joins TRBV2 to TRBJ1-5; D not resolved. The germline CDR1 and CDR2 sequences are SNHLY and FYNNEI. CDR3 length equals 14 residues. Between the trimmed V and J ends, which lost 6 bases and 7 bases, there was a span of 16 bases. CDR3 sequence: CASREDWVGQPQHF. DNA of the CDR3: TGTGCCAGCAGGGAGGACTGGGTCGGACAGCCCCAGCATTTT.

In this sample, this clone turned up once. V usage is TRBV19 and J usage is TRBJ1-3, with TRBD1 matching over 7 bases. V lost 5 bases and J lost 2; bases outside the gene matches: 3. This CDR3 is built from 14 residues. Germline values: CDR1 LNHDA, CDR2 SQIVND (reference sequence). The CDR3 is CASSDRVTGNTIYF. CDR3 nucleotides: TGTGCCAGTAGTGACAGGGTTACTGGAAACACCATATATTTT.

The rearrangement joins TRBV29-1 to TRBJ2-1; 10 nucleotides match TRBD1. The CDR3 has 14 amino acids. The germline gives CDR1 SQVTM, CDR2 ANQGSEA. J gave up 6 bases and V 4 bases, and 6 bases lay outside the gene matches. The CDR3 DNA is TGCAGCGTTGTGGGGTGGACAGGGGGCAATGAGCAGTTCTTC. It yields the protein CSVVGWTGGNEQFF.

The J gene is TRBJ1-4, the V gene TRBV19; D might be TRBD1 (6 bases). The CDR3 is 15 amino acids. CDR1 is LNHDA and CDR2 is SQIVND in the germline V gene (reference sequence). Trimming removed 11 bases from V and 2 bases from J, with 18 bases in between. This CDR3 is CAAGNRVGTNEKLFF. CDR3 DNA: TGTGCCGCAGGGAACAGGGTCGGGACTAATGAAAAACTGTTTTTT.

J is TRBJ2-2 and V is TRBV7-2; D is perhaps TRBD2 (5 bases). The CDR3 extends over 16 amino acids. Germline values: CDR1 SGHTA, CDR2 FQGNSA. Trimming took 5 bases from V and 3 from J, leaving 16 bases between them. CDR3 region: CASSPDSTRHTGELFF. The CDR3, as DNA: TGTGCCAGCAGCCCGGACTCGACGAGGCACACCGGGGAGCTGTTTTTT.

The chain carries TRBV14 and TRBJ1-6; D is perhaps TRBD1 (5 bases). This CDR3 has 16 residues. The V end lost 0 bases, the J end lost 10 bases, and 16 bases lay between the germline ends. Germline CDR1 SGHDN, CDR2 FVKESK. The CDR3 DNA follows: TGTGCCAGCAGCCAAGACCGGGCCCGGGGGGACTCACCCCTCCACTTT. Its translation: CASSQDRARGDSPLHF.

This rearrangement joins TRBV5-1 to TRBJ2-3; 7 positions match TRBD2. The V segment lost 5 bases and the J segment 2 bases; nucleotides outside the gene matches: 8. Germline loops: CDR1 SGHRS, CDR2 YFSETQ. This CDR3 has 15 residues. CDR3 sequence (DNA): TGCGCCAGCAGTTCGTCCGGGGGGAACACAGATACGCAGTATTTT. The encoded protein is CASSSSGGNTDTQYF.